These T cell receptor beta chains were read from a single sample in a study of T cell responses to AZD1222 COVID-19 vaccine. Clones were sequenced by immunoSEQ multiplex PCR, and TCRdb holds only the in-frame ones, with some missing. Of around 130,000 clones in the sample, around 83% were seen once. The source was peripheral blood, collected on day 0 of AZD1222 vaccination. These receptors were collected from an adult in good health. The CDR3 runs from the conserved cysteine through the conserved F or W. Each record gives: D gene, J gene, clone size, V gene, CDR3 DNA, CDR3 protein. A D gene is named only where the DNA matches it firmly. Expanded clones are given a class, and other clones once, few, many or no size at all.

D: -
J: TRBJ2-1
size: few
V: TRBV7-6
DNA: TGTGCCAGCAGCTTGGCGGGGATTGATGAGCAGTTCTTC
CDR3: CASSLAGIDEQFF

D: -
J: TRBJ2-5
size: -
V: TRBV12-3/TRBV12-4
DNA: TGTGCCAGCAGCCGGAAAGAGACCCAGTACTTC
CDR3: CASSRKETQYF

D: -
J: TRBJ1-5
size: -
V: TRBV4-1
DNA: TGCGCCAGCAGCCGTCCAGGGGCCTGGCAGCCCCAGCATTTT
CDR3: CASSRPGAWQPQHF

D: -
J: TRBJ2-5
size: -
V: TRBV4-1
DNA: TGCGCCAGCAGCCAGGTACAGGGAGGGGGAGAGACCCAGTACTTC
CDR3: CASSQVQGGGETQYF

D: -
J: TRBJ1-1
size: few
V: TRBV7-7
DNA: TGTGCCAGCAGCAGGGACCATAACACTGAAGCTTTCTTT
CDR3: CASSRDHNTEAFF

D: -
J: TRBJ1-4
size: -
V: TRBV30
DNA: TGTGCCTGGAGTGGCACCGCGCAGGAAAAACTGTTTTTT
CDR3: CAWSGTAQEKLFF

D: -
J: TRBJ2-1
size: once
V: TRBV12-1
DNA: TGTGCCAGCAGCTTTGGTCGCTGGAACAATGAGCAGTTCTTC
CDR3: CASSFGRWNNEQFF

D: TRBD2
J: TRBJ2-3
size: -
V: TRBV10-1
DNA: TGCGCCAGCAGTGAGTCACCTGCGGGAGCTACAGATACGCAGTATTTT
CDR3: CASSESPAGATDTQYF

D: -
J: TRBJ1-2
size: -
V: TRBV24-1
DNA: TGTGCCACCAGTGACGAGGGGCGGGGTGGCTACACCTTC
CDR3: CATSDEGRGGYTF

D: -
J: TRBJ2-1
size: -
V: TRBV19
DNA: TGTGCCAGTAGTCCTGGGCCGGGACTGGCATACAATGAGCAGTTCTTC
CDR3: CASSPGPGLAYNEQFF

D: -
J: TRBJ1-2
size: once
V: TRBV5-1
DNA: TGCGCCAGCAGCTTTTCAGGGGCCTATGGCTACACCTTC
CDR3: CASSFSGAYGYTF

D: -
J: TRBJ1-1
size: once
V: TRBV6-1
DNA: TGTGCCAGCAGTGAACACTGGGCTTTCTTT
CDR3: CASSEHWAFF

D: -
J: TRBJ2-1
size: -
V: TRBV7-8
DNA: TGTGCCAGCAGCCTTAGGGACCTGAGCTCCTACAATGAGCAGTTCTTC
CDR3: CASSLRDLSSYNEQFF

D: TRBD1
J: TRBJ1-4
size: -
V: TRBV24-1
DNA: TGTGCCACCAGTGATTCTCAGGACAGGGGAGGAAAACTGTTTTTT
CDR3: CATSDSQDRGGKLFF

D: -
J: TRBJ2-1
size: -
V: TRBV6-5
DNA: TGTGCCAGCAGTTACGGTTACAATGAGCAGTTCTTC
CDR3: CASSYGYNEQFF

D: TRBD2
J: TRBJ2-5
size: -
V: TRBV9
DNA: TGTGCCAGCAGCTGGGGGCTAGCGGGGGTCTCGGGAGAGACCCAGTACTTC
CDR3: CASSWGLAGVSGETQYF

D: -
J: TRBJ1-1
size: -
V: TRBV10-1
DNA: TGCGCCAGCAGTGGGGCCGGGAGGAACACTGAAGCTTTCTTT
CDR3: CASSGAGRNTEAFF

D: -
J: TRBJ2-7
size: -
V: TRBV5-6
DNA: TGTGCCAGCAGCTTGGGGGCCAATTACGAGCAGTACTTC
CDR3: CASSLGANYEQYF

D: -
J: TRBJ1-1
size: -
V: TRBV29-1
DNA: TGCAGCGCCGGAAAGGGGGGTACTGAAGCTTTCTTT
CDR3: CSAGKGGTEAFF

D: TRBD2
J: TRBJ2-2
size: -
V: TRBV5-1
DNA: TGCGCCAGCAGCTTGGGGCTAGCGGGGGGCCACCGGGAGCTGTTTTTT
CDR3: CASSLGLAGGHRELFF

D: TRBD1
J: TRBJ1-1
size: few
V: TRBV28
DNA: TGTGCCAGCAGGGGGACAGGTATGAACACTGAAGCTTTCTTT
CDR3: CASRGTGMNTEAFF

D: -
J: TRBJ2-3
size: -
V: TRBV30
DNA: TGTGCCTGGAGCGGGAGTTCGGCAGATACGCAGTATTTT
CDR3: CAWSGSSADTQYF

D: TRBD1
J: TRBJ2-2
size: -
V: TRBV7-8
DNA: TGTGCCAGCAGCGGGGACAGGGTCACCGGGGAGCTGTTTTTT
CDR3: CASSGDRVTGELFF

D: TRBD1
J: TRBJ2-3
size: -
V: TRBV7-9
DNA: TGTGCCAGCAGCTCTTGGGACAGCAACACAGATACGCAGTATTTT
CDR3: CASSSWDSNTDTQYF

D: -
J: TRBJ2-2
size: -
V: TRBV5-1
DNA: TGCGCCAGCAGCTCCGGACTCACTGTGAACACCGGGGAGCTGTTTTTT
CDR3: CASSSGLTVNTGELFF

D: -
J: TRBJ2-7
size: -
V: TRBV2
DNA: TGTGCCAGCGGCGGGACTTTTACCTACGAGCAGTACTTC
CDR3: CASGGTFTYEQYF

D: -
J: TRBJ1-2
size: -
V: TRBV23-1
DNA: TGCGCCAGCAGTCAACCGGACAGTAACTATGGCTACACCTTC
CDR3: CASSQPDSNYGYTF

D: -
J: TRBJ2-2
size: -
V: TRBV11-2
DNA: TGTGCCAGCAGCTTAGACAGGGTTGGGAACACCGGGGAGCTGTTTTTT
CDR3: CASSLDRVGNTGELFF

D: -
J: TRBJ1-6
size: once
V: TRBV9
DNA: TGTGCCAGCAGCGGAAGCTCCTATAATTCACCCCTCCACTTT
CDR3: CASSGSSYNSPLHF

D: -
J: TRBJ1-6
size: -
V: TRBV7-2
DNA: TGTGCCAGCACCCTTAACAGGGATAATTCACCCCTCCACTTT
CDR3: CASTLNRDNSPLHF

D: -
J: TRBJ2-1
size: -
V: TRBV6-5
DNA: TGTGCCAGCAGTTACGGGAGAGATGTCAGTGAGCAGTTCTTC
CDR3: CASSYGRDVSEQFF

D: -
J: TRBJ2-4
size: few
V: TRBV7-2
DNA: TGTGCCAGCAGCTGGAACGGAGGAGGCACGGCCAAAAACATTCAGTACTTC
CDR3: CASSWNGGGTAKNIQYF

D: TRBD1
J: TRBJ1-1
size: -
V: TRBV19
DNA: TGTGCCACTCGGACAGGGGCGAGCACTGAAGCTTTCTTT
CDR3: CATRTGASTEAFF

D: -
J: TRBJ1-5
size: -
V: TRBV5-1
DNA: TGCGCCAGCAGCCTCGAGGGGGGCCAGCCCCAGCATTTT
CDR3: CASSLEGGQPQHF

D: -
J: TRBJ1-2
size: -
V: TRBV6-5
DNA: TGTGCCAGCAGTTACTCGTCTGGGGTCGGCTACACCTTC
CDR3: CASSYSSGVGYTF

D: TRBD1
J: TRBJ1-5
size: once
V: TRBV6-5
DNA: TGTGCCAGCACCCGGGACAGGTATCAGCCCCAGCATTTT
CDR3: CASTRDRYQPQHF

D: -
J: TRBJ1-6
size: -
V: TRBV4-3
DNA: TGCGCCAGCAGCCAAGATCACCGGGGGAAGCTTTCACCCCTCCACTTT
CDR3: CASSQDHRGKLSPLHF

D: -
J: TRBJ1-3
size: -
V: TRBV10-3
DNA: TGTGCCATCGCCCCCTCGGGGGGGGGCTCTGGAAACACCATATATTTT
CDR3: CAIAPSGGGSGNTIYF

D: -
J: TRBJ1-2
size: -
V: TRBV28
DNA: TGTGCCAGCAGTCGACAGGACCTACGAGGCTACACCTTC
CDR3: CASSRQDLRGYTF

D: -
J: TRBJ1-2
size: -
V: TRBV20-1
DNA: TGCAGTGCTAGTACCGGGCCGGGGGATGGCTACACCTTC
CDR3: CSASTGPGDGYTF

D: -
J: TRBJ1-1
size: -
V: TRBV6-5
DNA: TGTGCCAGCAGTACAGGGAAATGGACTGAAGCTTTCTTT
CDR3: CASSTGKWTEAFF

D: -
J: TRBJ1-2
size: -
V: TRBV12-3/TRBV12-4
DNA: TGTGCCAGCACCCGGGGAAGGGGCTATGGCTACACCTTC
CDR3: CASTRGRGYGYTF

D: TRBD1
J: TRBJ2-7
size: -
V: TRBV7-9
DNA: TGTGCCAGCAGCTCCCTCAAGGGACAGGGGTTATCCGAGCAGTACTTC
CDR3: CASSSLKGQGLSEQYF

D: -
J: TRBJ1-2
size: -
V: TRBV6-2/TRBV6-3
DNA: TGTGCCAGCAGTCGCCCGGGCCTCTTCGGCTATGGCTACACCTTC
CDR3: CASSRPGLFGYGYTF

D: TRBD1
J: TRBJ2-3
size: -
V: TRBV3-1/TRBV3-2
DNA: TGTGCCAGCAGCCAGGAACAGGGGGCGCGTTTAGCAGATACGCAGTATTTT
CDR3: CASSQEQGARLADTQYF

D: TRBD1
J: TRBJ2-3
size: -
V: TRBV28
DNA: TGTGCCAGCGGCCCCCCGGGACAGAACACAGATACGCAGTATTTT
CDR3: CASGPPGQNTDTQYF

D: -
J: TRBJ2-3
size: -
V: TRBV9
DNA: TGTGCCAGCAGCGTACAGGGCACAGATACGCAGTATTTT
CDR3: CASSVQGTDTQYF

D: TRBD2
J: TRBJ2-7
size: -
V: TRBV5-8
DNA: TGTGCCAGCAGCTTGGCCGGGAGGGGGTCCTACGAGCAGTACTTC
CDR3: CASSLAGRGSYEQYF

D: -
J: TRBJ2-3
size: -
V: TRBV19
DNA: TGTGCCAGTAGTAGAGTAGGTCCAGATACGCAGTATTTT
CDR3: CASSRVGPDTQYF

D: -
J: TRBJ2-7
size: -
V: TRBV6-5
DNA: TGTGCCAGCAGTTACAACAAATACGAGCAGTACTTC
CDR3: CASSYNKYEQYF

D: -
J: TRBJ2-3
size: -
V: TRBV7-9
DNA: TGTGCCAGCAGCCTTAGCCCGTCCAGCCTTTACACAGATACGCAGTATTTT
CDR3: CASSLSPSSLYTDTQYF

D: -
J: TRBJ2-7
size: -
V: TRBV6-4
DNA: TGTGCCAGCAGTGCTATGGCGGGGTACGAGCAGTACTTC
CDR3: CASSAMAGYEQYF

D: TRBD1
J: TRBJ1-6
size: -
V: TRBV20-1
DNA: TGCAGTGCTAGTGAGTGGGGGACAGGTGGGCAGTCCTATAATTCACCCCTCCACTTT
CDR3: CSASEWGTGGQSYNSPLHF

D: -
J: TRBJ2-7
size: few
V: TRBV3-1/TRBV3-2
DNA: TGTGCCAGCAGCCAAGTGGGACCCAGCCCGAGCTACGAGCAGTACTTC
CDR3: CASSQVGPSPSYEQYF

D: TRBD1
J: TRBJ1-4
size: -
V: TRBV4-3
DNA: TGCGCCAGCAGCCAAGGGACAGGGAGTAATGAAAAACTGTTTTTT
CDR3: CASSQGTGSNEKLFF